This TCR beta chain comes out of a study of T cell responses to AZD1222 COVID-19 vaccine. V was pared by 4 bases and J by 1 base, with 7 bases between. The CDR3 sequence is 14 residues long. Germline V lookup: CDR1 MNHEY, CDR2 SMNVEV (reference sequence). Clones were sequenced by immunoSEQ multiplex PCR, and TCRdb holds only the in-frame ones, with some missing. The sample shows 90,000 to 100,000 clones, roughly nine tenths of them seen only once. Specimen: peripheral blood, collected on day 0 of AZD1222 vaccination. The chain joins TRBV27 to TRBJ2-2; D is ambiguous. The source is an adult in good health. CDR3 nucleotides: TGTGCCAGCAGTTGGGCAGGGAACACCGGGGAGCTGTTTTTT. The encoded protein is CASSWAGNTGELFF.